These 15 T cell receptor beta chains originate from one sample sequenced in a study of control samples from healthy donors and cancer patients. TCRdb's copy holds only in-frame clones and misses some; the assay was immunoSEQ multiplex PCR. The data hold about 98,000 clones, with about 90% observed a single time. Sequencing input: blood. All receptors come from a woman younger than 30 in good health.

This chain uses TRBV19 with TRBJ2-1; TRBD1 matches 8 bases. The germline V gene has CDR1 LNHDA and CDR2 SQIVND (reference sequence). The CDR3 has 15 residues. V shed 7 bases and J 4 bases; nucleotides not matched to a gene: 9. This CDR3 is CASTSGTGAYNEQFF. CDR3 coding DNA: TGTGCCAGTACCTCCGGGACAGGAGCATACAATGAGCAGTTCTTC.

CDR3: CASSQEAGAITGELFF. The DNA of the CDR3 is TGCGCCAGCAGCCAAGAAGCAGGGGCTATCACCGGGGAGCTGTTTTTT. The gene calls are TRBV4-1 and TRBJ2-2; D might be TRBD1 (6 bases). The CDR3 totals 16 residues. Trimming took off 0 bases at V and 4 bases at J, with 12 bases between the two ends. Germline V gene data show CDR1 as MGHRA and CDR2 as YSYEKL.

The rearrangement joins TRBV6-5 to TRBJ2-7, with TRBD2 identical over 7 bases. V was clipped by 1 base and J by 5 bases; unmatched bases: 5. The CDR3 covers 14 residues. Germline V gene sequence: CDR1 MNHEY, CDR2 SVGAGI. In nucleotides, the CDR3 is TGTGCCAGCAGTTACTTTCGCGGGAGCCACGAGCAGTACTTC. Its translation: CASSYFRGSHEQYF.

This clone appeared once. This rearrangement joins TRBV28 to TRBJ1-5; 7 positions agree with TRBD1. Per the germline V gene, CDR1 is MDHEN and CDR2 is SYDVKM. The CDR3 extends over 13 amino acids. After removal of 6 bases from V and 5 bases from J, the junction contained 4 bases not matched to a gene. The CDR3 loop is CASRGQLDQPQHF. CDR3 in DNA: TGTGCCAGCAGGGGACAGTTGGATCAGCCCCAGCATTTT.

This CDR3 is CASSHPGYQETQYF. CDR3 DNA sequence: TGTGCCAGCAGCCACCCGGGGTACCAAGAGACCCAGTACTTC. V gene TRBV14 combines with J gene TRBJ2-5; tentative D call: TRBD2 (5 bases). The V end lost 3 bases, the J end lost 0 bases, and 8 bases lay between the germline ends. The CDR3 has 14 amino acids. Germline lookup yields CDR1 SGHDN and CDR2 FVKESK.

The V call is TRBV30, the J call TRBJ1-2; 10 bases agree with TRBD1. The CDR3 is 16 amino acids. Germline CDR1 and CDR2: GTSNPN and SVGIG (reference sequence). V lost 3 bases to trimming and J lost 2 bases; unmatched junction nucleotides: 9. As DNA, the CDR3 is TGTGCCTGGAGCATACAATTGGGACAGGGGAACTATGGCTACACCTTC. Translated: CAWSIQLGQGNYGYTF.

The CDR3, as DNA: TGTGCCAGCATCCGGACGGCCCGAAAGGGCAATCAGCCCCAGCATTTT. Translation: CASIRTARKGNQPQHF. V is TRBV28 and J is TRBJ1-5; unclear D gene. The germline V gene has CDR1 MDHEN and CDR2 SYDVKM. CDR3 length: 16 residues. The V and J ends lost 7 bases and 2 bases respectively, with 18 bases between them.

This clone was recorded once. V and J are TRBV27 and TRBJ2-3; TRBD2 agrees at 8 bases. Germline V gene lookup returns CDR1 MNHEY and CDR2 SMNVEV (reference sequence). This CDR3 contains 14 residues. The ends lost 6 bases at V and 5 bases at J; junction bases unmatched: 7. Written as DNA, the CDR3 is TGTGCCAGCAGACCCAGGGCGGGAGGAGATACGCAGTATTTT. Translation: CASRPRAGGDTQYF.

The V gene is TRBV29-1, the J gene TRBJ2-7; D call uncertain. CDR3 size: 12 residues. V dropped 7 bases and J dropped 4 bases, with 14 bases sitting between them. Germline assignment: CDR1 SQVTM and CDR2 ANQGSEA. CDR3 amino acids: CSATGPRYEQYF. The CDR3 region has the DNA TGCAGCGCTACTGGACCCCGGTACGAGCAGTACTTC.

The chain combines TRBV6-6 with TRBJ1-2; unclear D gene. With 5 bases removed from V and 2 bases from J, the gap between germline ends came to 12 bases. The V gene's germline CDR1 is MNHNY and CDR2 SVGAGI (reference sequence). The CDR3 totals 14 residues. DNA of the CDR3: TGTGCCAGCAGTAAGGTCGGGGTAAACTATGGCTACACCTTC. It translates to CASSKVGVNYGYTF.

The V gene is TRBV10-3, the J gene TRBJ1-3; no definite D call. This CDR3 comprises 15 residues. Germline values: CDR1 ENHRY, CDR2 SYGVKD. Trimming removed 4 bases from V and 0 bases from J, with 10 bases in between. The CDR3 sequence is CAISGRRSSGNTIYF. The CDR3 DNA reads TGTGCCATCAGTGGCCGGAGGAGCTCTGGAAACACCATATATTTT.

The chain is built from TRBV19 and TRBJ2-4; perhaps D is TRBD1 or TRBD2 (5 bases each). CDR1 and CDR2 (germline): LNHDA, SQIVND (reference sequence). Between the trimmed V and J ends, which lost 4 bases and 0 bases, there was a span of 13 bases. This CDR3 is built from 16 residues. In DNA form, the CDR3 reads TGTGCCAGTAGTACCCCCCCGGGGCTAGCCAAAAACATTCAGTACTTC. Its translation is CASSTPPGLAKNIQYF.

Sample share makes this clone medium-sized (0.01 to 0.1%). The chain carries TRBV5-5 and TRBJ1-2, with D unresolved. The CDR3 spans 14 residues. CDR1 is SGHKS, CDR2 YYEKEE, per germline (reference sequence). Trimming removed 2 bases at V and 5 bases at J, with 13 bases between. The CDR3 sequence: CASSFGQAPYGYTF. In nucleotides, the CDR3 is TGTGCCAGCAGCTTTGGGCAGGCCCCTTATGGCTACACCTTC.

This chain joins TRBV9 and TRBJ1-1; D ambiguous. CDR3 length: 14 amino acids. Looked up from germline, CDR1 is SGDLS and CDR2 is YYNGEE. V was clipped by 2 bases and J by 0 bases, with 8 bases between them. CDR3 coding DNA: TGTGCCAGCAGCGTTGGCCTCATGAACACTGAAGCTTTCTTT. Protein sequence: CASSVGLMNTEAFF.

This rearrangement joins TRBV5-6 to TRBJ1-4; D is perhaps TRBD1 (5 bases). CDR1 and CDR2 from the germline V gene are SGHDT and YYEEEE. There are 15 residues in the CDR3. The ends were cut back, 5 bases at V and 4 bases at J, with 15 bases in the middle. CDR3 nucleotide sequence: TGTGCCAGCAGTACTTTCAAAGGGGTTAATGAAAAACTGTTTTTT. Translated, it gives CASSTFKGVNEKLFF.